This T cell receptor (beta chain) emerged from a study of early T cells in non-severe SARS-CoV-2 infection. Study summary: Sequencing of unsorted whole blood was done on bulk RNA, leaving chains unpaired. Study results and caveats: Matching with VDJdb favored anti-spike CD8 responses (missing private and CD4 specificities).

The V gene lost 5 bases and the J gene lost 2 bases, with 13 bases spanning the gap. The CDR3 is 14 amino acids. Germline assignment: CDR1 SNHLY and CDR2 FYNNEI. Unique molecular identifiers tagged individual cDNA molecules. TCRdb called the 5' RACE reads again in MiXCR, with one record for every CDR3 protein. The sample lists about 30,000 distinct CDR3 sequences; 3.9% were seen once. The sample holds many counts of this clonotype. Its antigen is not identified. The sequence derives from an adult who was a healthcare worker with PCR-confirmed SARS-CoV-2 infection or an uninfected control (not recorded which). V usage is TRBV2 and J usage is TRBJ2-7, with D perhaps being TRBD1 or TRBD2 (5 bases each). The sample taken for sequencing was whole blood. CDR3 DNA: TGTGCCAGCAGTAACCAGGGAGCTGCCTACGAGCAGTACTTC. Translated: CASSNQGAAYEQYF.